Only a few counts were recorded for the clone carrying this T cell receptor (beta chain). The data were produced by immunoSEQ multiplex PCR, yet TCRdb's version contains in-frame clones alone and is incomplete. Here the sample spans roughly 200,000 clones, roughly 79% being singletons. The data stem from a study of blood T cell repertoires in COVID-19. The CDR3 runs 19 residues. Unmatched junction bases numbered 9, after V lost 5 bases and J lost 0 bases. Germline CDR1 is SGHVS and CDR2 is FQNEAQ. The rearrangement joins TRBV7-8 to TRBJ2-3; 15 positions agree with TRBD2. The sequenced sample consisted of peripheral blood. This receptor was taken from a woman aged 40 to 50 with COVID-19, enrolled during active disease. The CDR3: CASSKWTSGGASSTDTQYF. In DNA, the CDR3 is TGTGCCAGCAGCAAATGGACTAGCGGGGGGGCTTCGAGCACAGATACGCAGTATTTT.